The 32 T cell receptor beta chains reported below all come from one sample, sequenced in a study of tumor-infiltrating lymphocytes in glioblastoma multiforme (dated 2017 in TCRdb). The sequencer listed for this sample is Illumina HiSeq 2500. TCRB libraries were constructed from RNA through three rounds of nested multiplex PCR following a modified ARM-PCR protocol with multiple V-beta primers and a C-beta primer. TCRdb ran its own pipeline on the public reads, namely fastp trimming at Q25 and MiXCR clone calling, and kept in-frame beta chains. Under each unique CDR3 protein, matching rows form one entry showing the most common genes and DNA. Within this sample are under 35,000 distinct CDR3 sequences, with roughly three fifths of them counted one time only. Of the sample, roughly 33% is held by the ten largest clones. Sequencing was performed on brain tumor tissue. All receptors come from a male donor with glioblastoma.

This clonotype turned up a few times. The chain combines TRBV6-1 with TRBJ2-7; 7 bases are shared with TRBD2. With 3 bases clipped from V and 3 bases from J, the junction kept 11 bases outside the gene matches. The germline V gene encodes CDR1 MNHNS and CDR2 SASEGT. The length of the CDR3 is 16 residues. The CDR3 spells CASSEPFWGGNYEQYF. CDR3 nucleotide sequence: TGTGCCAGCAGTGAGCCGTTTTGGGGGGGTAACTACGAGCAGTACTTC.

This clonotype has a handful of counts. Germline is not matched at one junction end, which may reflect a read error. The chain is built from TRBV10-3 and TRBJ2-2; TRBD1 agrees at 8 bases. CDR3 length: 18 residues. Germline values: CDR1 ENHRY, CDR2 SYGVKD. DNA of the CDR3: TGTGCCATCAGTGAGCCGGAGACAGGGGATCGGGGCACCGGGGAGCGGTTTTTT. Translated, it gives CAISEPETGDRGTGERFF.

This clonotype was seen repeatedly, ten times or more. The CDR3 protein is CASSWTAREAYNEQFF. The CDR3 DNA sequence: TGTGCCAGCAGTTGGACGGCAAGGGAGGCCTACAATGAGCAGTTCTTC. The chain recombines TRBV6-5 with TRBJ2-1, with a weak D call TRBD2 (6 bases). The CDR3 is made up of 16 amino acids. Trimming took 4 bases from V and 2 from J, leaving 15 bases between them. Per germline, CDR1 MNHEY and CDR2 SVGAGI.

The chain has TRBV20-1 and TRBJ2-5; D might be TRBD2 (5 bases). Trimming removed 1 base from V and 5 bases from J, with 20 bases in between. The CDR3 loop spans 16 amino acids. The germline V gene encodes CDR1 DFQATT and CDR2 SNEGSKA (reference sequence). CDR3 nucleotides: TGCAGTGCTAGAGTCCCCTCGACTGGGTCGGGGGAGACCCAGTACTTC. It encodes CSARVPSTGSGETQYF.

For this clonotype: At one end the junction does not follow the germline gene, possibly because of a read error. The chain is built from TRBV11-2 and TRBJ2-3; 8 nucleotides match TRBD2. This CDR3 contains 16 residues. Germline V CDR1 and CDR2: SGHAT, FQNNGV. This CDR3 reads CACRINRLARGDTHYF. DNA for the CDR3: TGTGCCTGCAGGATTAACAGACTAGCGAGAGGAGATACGCATTATTTT.

This chain links TRBV20-1 with TRBJ1-6; D call uncertain. V lost 7 bases, J lost 7 bases, and 20 bases lay in between. CDR1 is DFQATT, CDR2 SNEGSKA, per germline (reference sequence). The CDR3 covers 15 residues. The CDR3 coding sequence is TGCAGTGTCAGAGGGCCGGGTTCCGTGAATTCACCCCTCCACTTT. Translation: CSVRGPGSVNSPLHF.

This clonotype was recorded at least ten times. The CDR3 region has the DNA TGTGCCAGCAGCCGAGGGGCGGACGGCTACACCTTC. As protein: CASSRGADGYTF. The chain has TRBV7-9 and TRBJ1-2; the D gene is possibly TRBD1 (5 bases). CDR1 is SEHNR, CDR2 FQNEAQ, per germline (reference sequence). V lost 5 bases and J lost 8, with 12 bases in between. CDR3 length equals 12 residues.

On this clonotype: A junction end diverges from the germline sequence, so it may reflect a read error. The chain carries TRBV30 and TRBJ2-1; TRBD1 is a possible D gene (5 bases). This CDR3 is built from 16 residues. Germline lookup yields CDR1 GTSNPN and CDR2 SVGIG (reference sequence). For the CDR3, the DNA is TGTGCCTGGAGTGTGTTCGGTCAGGGCGGCTACAATGAGCAGCTCTTC. Its translation: CAWSVFGQGGYNEQLF.

In the case of this clonotype: The junction shows a germline mismatch at one end, possibly a read error. This chain connects TRBV5-1 to TRBJ2-1, with D perhaps given as TRBD1 or TRBD2 (7 bases each). This CDR3 spans 15 amino acids. Germline CDR1 reads SGHRS; CDR2 reads YFSETQ. The CDR3 loop reads CARSYPRGRVDEQLF. CDR3 nucleotides: TGCGCCCGCAGCTACCCCAGGGGGAGGGTTGATGAGCAGCTCTTC.

This clonotype has at least ten counts. The rearrangement links TRBV20-1 to TRBJ2-3; D gene ambiguous. Trimming left V 3 bases short and J 4 bases short, with 8 bases between. In germline, CDR1 is DFQATT, CDR2 SNEGSKA (reference sequence). This CDR3 is built from 12 residues. The CDR3 nucleotides are TGCAGTGCTAGTCCTGCGGCAGATACGCAGTATTTT. Translation gives CSASPAADTQYF.

This clonotype was counted at least ten times. V usage is TRBV6-6 and J usage is TRBJ2-5; 13 positions agree with TRBD2. Trimming removed 5 bases from V and 5 bases from J; junction bases left unmatched: 5. The CDR3 is 15 amino acids. Germline V CDR1 and CDR2: MNHNY, SVGAGI (reference sequence). For the CDR3, the DNA is TGTGCCAGCAGTAGGACTAGCGGGAGTTTGGAGACCCAGTACTTC. It codes for CASSRTSGSLETQYF.

J is TRBJ1-1 and V is TRBV20-1; unclear D gene. Deletions cut 4 bases from V and 9 bases from J, with 18 bases between. The CDR3 runs 13 residues. Per the germline V gene, CDR1 is DFQATT and CDR2 is SNEGSKA (reference sequence). In DNA form, the CDR3 reads TGCAGTGCTACCGACGGGAGCGGGGTAAAAGCTTTCTTT. Translation gives CSATDGSGVKAFF.

The CDR3 here is CASWGASWGSNEQFF. In nucleotides, the CDR3 is TGTGCCAGCTGGGGGGCTAGCTGGGGTTCCAATGAGCAGTTCTTC. The J gene is TRBJ2-1, the V gene TRBV6-5; D tentatively fits TRBD1 or TRBD2 (6 bases each). Trimming took off 8 bases at V and 6 bases at J, with 20 bases between the two ends. This CDR3 has 15 amino acids. Germline CDR1 is MNHEY and CDR2 is SVGAGI.

This clonotype showed up many times. The chain is built from TRBV10-2 and TRBJ1-3, with D unresolved. The germline V gene has CDR1 WSHSY and CDR2 SAAADI. CDR3 size: 13 residues. Deletions cut 6 bases from V and 2 bases from J, with 8 bases between. This CDR3 is CASRSGAGNTIYF. CDR3 nucleotide sequence: TGCGCCAGCAGGTCCGGTGCTGGAAACACCATATATTTT.

This clonotype has ten or more counts. A much larger clone is a single base away; this may be a read error. CDR3 DNA sequence: TGTGCCAGCAACTCAGGACACCACTATGGCTACACCTTC. Translating it yields CASNSGHHYGYTF. The chain combines TRBV5-5 with TRBJ1-2, with D perhaps TRBD1 (5 bases). The ends were cut back, 6 bases at V and 3 bases at J, with 12 bases in the middle. The CDR3 has 13 amino acids. CDR1 is SGHKS and CDR2 is YYEKEE in the germline V gene (reference sequence).

This clonotype was found a few times. The junction does not match germline at one end; this may be a read error. The V and J genes are TRBV20-1 and TRBJ1-2; perhaps TRBD1 as D (5 bases). Germline CDR1 reads DFQATT; CDR2 reads SNEGSKA (reference sequence). CDR3 length: 14 residues. The CDR3 region has the DNA TGCAGTGATAGTGGTGGGACCGAGGGCTATGGCTATACCTTC. This codes for CSDSGGTEGYGYTF.

Remarks on this clonotype: A much bigger clone sits one base away, suggesting this may be a read error. The V and J genes are TRBV7-8 and TRBJ2-3, with D possibly being TRBD1 (5 bases). Germline V CDR1 and CDR2: SGHVS, FQNEAQ. This CDR3 is built from 14 residues. This CDR3 is CAGSLRGSTDTQYF. The DNA of the CDR3 is TGTGCCGGCAGCTTAAGGGGAAGCACAGATACGCAGTATTTT.

About this clonotype itself: In this CDR3 the conserved last residue, phenylalanine or tryptophan, is missing, so a read error is likely. This chain connects TRBV20-1 to TRBJ1-1; D is perhaps TRBD1 (5 bases). V lost 3 bases, J lost 9 bases, and 17 bases lay in between. The length of the CDR3 is 13 residues. Germline V lookup: CDR1 DFQATT, CDR2 SNEGSKA (reference sequence). The CDR3 loop reads CSAREQVWTKAFS. The CDR3 DNA is TGCAGTGCTAGGGAACAGGTATGGACTAAAGCTTTCTCT.

This clonotype occurred a few times. At one end the junction does not follow the germline gene, possibly because of a read error. The chain combines TRBV12-3 or TRBV12-4 with TRBJ2-5; 8 bases line up with TRBD1. The CDR3 runs 13 residues. This CDR3 reads CASSGAGGQTQYF. CDR3 sequence (DNA): TGTGCCAGCAGCGGCGCAGGGGGCCAGACTCAGTACTTC.

This chain connects TRBV11-1 to TRBJ2-7, with 13 bases identical to TRBD2. J lost 2 bases, V lost 3 bases, and 7 bases had no gene match. CDR1 and CDR2 (germline): SGHAT, FQDESV (reference sequence). This CDR3 is 17 amino acids long. The CDR3 region is CASSLELAGGSTYEQYF. The CDR3 bases are TGTGCCAGCAGCTTGGAACTAGCGGGGGGGAGTACCTACGAGCAGTACTTC.

On this clonotype itself: The CDR3 end shows no conserved phenylalanine or tryptophan, and so a read error is likely. This rearrangement joins TRBV5-1 to TRBJ2-1, with 13 bases fitting TRBD2. Looked up from germline, CDR1 is SGHRS and CDR2 is YFSETQ. With V trimmed by 5 bases and J by 5 bases, 7 bases remained unmatched. The CDR3 runs to 16 residues. CDR3 bases: TGCGCCAGCAGACGAACTAGCGGGAGGGTAGACAATGAGCAGTTCTTA. It is translated as CASRRTSGRVDNEQFL.

In its sample, this clonotype was seen many times. J is TRBJ2-7 and V is TRBV2; perhaps TRBD1 as D (7 bases). Germline V CDR1 and CDR2: SNHLY, FYNNEI. V was shortened by 8 bases and J by 2 bases, with 10 bases between the two germline ends. This CDR3 spans 12 amino acids. The CDR3 sequence: CASGGTAYEQYF. CDR3 bases: TGTGCCAGCGGGGGGACAGCCTACGAGCAGTACTTC.

J is TRBJ2-1 and V is TRBV20-1, with 16 positions matching TRBD2. The ends lost 6 bases at V and 3 bases at J; junction bases unmatched: 2. This CDR3 comprises 15 residues. Germline values: CDR1 DFQATT, CDR2 SNEGSKA (reference sequence). Here the CDR3 reads CSAGLAGGRYNEQFF. The CDR3 coding sequence is TGCAGTGCGGGACTAGCGGGGGGGCGCTACAATGAGCAGTTCTTC.

A note on this clonotype: A much larger clone sits a single nucleotide away, making a read error possible. The conserved phenylalanine or tryptophan is not found at the CDR3 terminus, so this likely reflects a read error. The chain recombines TRBV28 with TRBJ2-7; D is perhaps TRBD2 (6 bases). V dropped 6 bases and J dropped 6 bases, with 21 bases sitting between them. Germline assignment: CDR1 MDHEN and CDR2 SYDVKM. The CDR3 length is 15 residues. The CDR3 loop reads CASRTMGVLRGEQYL. The CDR3 DNA follows: TGTGCCAGCAGGACCATGGGCGTCTTGCGGGGCGAGCAGTACCTC.

On this clonotype: A much larger clone is a single base away; this may be a read error. The chain joins TRBV5-1 to TRBJ2-7, with 9 bases that match TRBD1. This CDR3 contains 15 residues. CDR1 and CDR2 from the germline V gene are SGHRS and YFSETQ. V trimming: 6 bases; J trimming: 8 bases; junction bases outside the gene matches: 15. The CDR3, as DNA: TGCGCCAGCACCAATTTGGACAGGGGATCTAACAAGCAGTACTTC. Amino acid sequence: CASTNLDRGSNKQYF.

V gene TRBV5-4 combines with J gene TRBJ2-3; D is perhaps TRBD2 (5 bases). The CDR3 has 15 residues. Germline CDR1 reads SGHNT; CDR2 reads YYREEE (reference sequence). V lost 1 base, J lost 2 bases, and 11 bases lay in between. The CDR3 here is CASSLFPEATDTQYF. The CDR3, as DNA: TGTGCCAGCAGCTTGTTCCCGGAGGCCACAGATACGCAGTATTTT. The variable domain in full, with the rest retrieved from reference TRBV5-4 and TRBJ2-3, is ETGVTQSPTHLIKTRGQQVTLRCSSQSGHNTVSWYQQALGQGPQFIFQYYREEENGRGNFPPRFSGLQFPNYSSELNVNALELDDSALYLCASSLFPEATDTQYFGPGTRLTVL.

This chain uses TRBV20-1 with TRBJ2-3, with TRBD1 matching over 8 bases. There are 14 residues in the CDR3. V was clipped by 8 bases and J by 0 bases; unmatched bases: 7. Germline CDR1 reads DFQATT; CDR2 reads SNEGSKA (reference sequence). CDR3 coding DNA: TGCAGTTCAAGCCGGGACAGGAGCACAGATACGCAGTATTTT. Its translation: CSSSRDRSTDTQYF.

Note on this clonotype: Just one base apart from a much larger clone, this may be a read error. This chain uses TRBV24-1 with TRBJ1-2; D is undetermined. The CDR3 has 11 amino acids. Germline CDR1 is KGHDR and CDR2 is SFDVKD. V dropped 9 bases and J dropped 9 bases, with 13 bases sitting between them. The CDR3 DNA reads as TGTGCCACCGGACGTGGGGAGAGCTACACCTTC. Encoded protein: CATGRGESYTF.

The J gene is TRBJ2-1, the V gene TRBV10-3, with 7 bases fitting TRBD2. V shed 5 bases, J shed 5 bases, and the junction held 6 bases outside the gene matches. The CDR3 totals 14 residues. Germline assignment: CDR1 ENHRY and CDR2 SYGVKD. As DNA, the CDR3 is TGTGCCATCAGTCTAGCGGCAGGAGACAATGAGCAGTTCTTC. It yields the protein CAISLAAGDNEQFF.

The gene calls are TRBV10-3 and TRBJ2-1; 8 nucleotides agree with TRBD2. The V segment lost 5 bases and the J segment 2 bases; nucleotides outside the gene matches: 11. Per germline, CDR1 ENHRY and CDR2 SYGVKD. This CDR3 region has 17 residues. Written as DNA, the CDR3 is TGTGCCATCAGTAATCCCACTAGCGGAAGCACCTACAATGAGCAGTTCTTC. It translates to CAISNPTSGSTYNEQFF.

V and J are TRBV12-3 or TRBV12-4 and TRBJ2-1; 9 nucleotides agree with TRBD2. Losses at the gene ends were 6 bases for V and 8 bases for J; bases not matched to a gene: 14. This CDR3 has 16 residues. CDR3 sequence: CASSLAVAGVHDEQFF. The CDR3 nucleotides read TGTGCCAGCAGCCTGGCGGTAGCGGGAGTGCACGATGAGCAGTTCTTC.

The V and J genes are TRBV5-1 and TRBJ1-2; TRBD1 aligns across 10 bases. Per the germline V gene, CDR1 is SGHRS and CDR2 is YFSETQ. This CDR3 is built from 13 residues. V lost 1 base, J lost 7 bases, and 1 base stayed unmatched. CDR3 amino acids: CASSLRDRGGYTF. CDR3 in DNA: TGCGCCAGCAGCTTGCGGGACAGGGGTGGCTACACCTTC. Combining the CDR3 with reference TRBV5-1 and TRBJ1-2 gives the whole variable domain KAGVTQTPRYLIKTRGQQVTLSCSPISGHRSVSWYQQTPGQGLQFLFEYFSETQRNKGNFPGRFSGRQFSNSRSEMNVSTLELGDSALYLCASSLRDRGGYTFGSGTRLTVV.